Each of the 16 T cell receptor beta chains below was sequenced from the same sample in a study of beta chain features in type 1 diabetes. Isolated RNA was reverse transcribed in full, so expressed TCRB transcripts were sequenced. TCRdb's copy holds only in-frame clones and misses some; the assay was immunoSEQ multiplex PCR. This sample yields fewer than 550,000 clones, of which approximately 10% are seen a single time; less than 0.06% belongs to the top ten. Material for sequencing was naive CD4+ T cells from blood. All receptors come from a young woman in good health.

V is TRBV13 and J is TRBJ1-6; weak D call: TRBD1 (6 bases). Trimming left V 2 bases short and J 6 bases short, with 8 bases between. Germline V gene lookup returns CDR1 PRHDT and CDR2 FYEKMQ (reference sequence). The CDR3 is made up of 14 amino acids. CDR3: CASSLSQGNSPLHF. The CDR3 nucleotides read TGTGCCAGCAGCTTATCACAGGGTAATTCACCCCTCCACTTT.

J is TRBJ2-7 and V is TRBV5-1, with D perhaps TRBD1 or TRBD2 (6 bases each). This CDR3 is built from 16 residues. V lost 0 bases to trimming and J lost 4 bases, with 17 bases between them. The germline V gene has CDR1 SGHRS and CDR2 YFSETQ. The CDR3 coding sequence is TGCGCCAGCAGCTTGGCCACTAGGGGGGACGTGTACGAGCAGTACTTC. This translates into CASSLATRGDVYEQYF. Filled out from reference TRBV5-1 and TRBJ2-7, the complete variable domain reads KAGVTQTPRYLIKTRGQQVTLSCSPISGHRSVSWYQQTPGQGLQFLFEYFSETQRNKGNFPGRFSGRQFSNSRSEMNVSTLELGDSALYLCASSLATRGDVYEQYFGPGTRLTVT.

This chain connects TRBV5-1 to TRBJ2-1, with D tentatively TRBD2 (6 bases). CDR3 length: 15 amino acids. V was shortened by 3 bases and J by 2 bases, with 12 bases between the two germline ends. Germline V lookup: CDR1 SGHRS, CDR2 YFSETQ. Here the CDR3 reads CASSSSGGTYNEQFF. Here the CDR3 DNA reads TGCGCCAGCAGCTCCTCGGGCGGGACCTACAATGAGCAGTTCTTC.

This clone has only a few counts. V usage is TRBV13 and J usage is TRBJ1-2; unclear D gene. With 1 base removed from V and 5 bases from J, the gap between germline ends came to 11 bases. This CDR3 region has 14 residues. The germline V gene encodes CDR1 PRHDT and CDR2 FYEKMQ (reference sequence). The CDR3 nucleotides read TGTGCCAGCAGCTTAGAGCCTGGGAGGTATGGCTACACCTTC. This sequence encodes CASSLEPGRYGYTF. The complete variable domain, with remaining parts taken from reference TRBV13 and TRBJ1-2, reads AAGVIQSPRHLIKEKRETATLKCYPIPRHDTVYWYQQGPGQDPQFLISFYEKMQSDKGSIPDRFSAQQFSDYHSELNMSSLELGDSALYFCASSLEPGRYGYTFGSGTRLTVV.

This clone was seen a few times. This chain connects TRBV28 to TRBJ1-6; TRBD1 agrees at 7 bases. The germline CDR1 and CDR2 sequences are MDHEN and SYDVKM. The length of the CDR3 is 16 residues. The V and J ends lost 6 bases and 11 bases, in that order; junction bases with no gene match: 16. CDR3 in amino acids: CASRRPQTGRRPPLHF. CDR3 in DNA: TGTGCCAGCAGGCGACCCCAGACAGGGAGAAGGCCACCCCTCCACTTT.

The chain combines TRBV29-1 with TRBJ2-5; D tentatively reads TRBD1 or TRBD2 (5 bases each). Deletions cut 2 bases from V and 7 bases from J, with 20 bases between. The V gene's germline CDR1 is SQVTM and CDR2 ANQGSEA. This CDR3 region has 15 residues. The CDR3 loop is CSVEYSSRKGWTQYF. The CDR3 DNA sequence: TGCAGCGTTGAATATTCTAGCAGGAAGGGGTGGACCCAGTACTTC.

This clone was detected a few times. The V gene is TRBV7-6, the J gene TRBJ2-1; no clear D. Germline CDR1 reads SGHVS; CDR2 reads FNYEAQ. The germline V and J ends were trimmed by 6 bases and 6 bases, with 12 bases remaining between them. This CDR3 is built from 13 residues. The CDR3 protein is CASSPTGGNEQFF. Written as DNA, the CDR3 is TGTGCCAGCAGTCCCACGGGTGGCAATGAGCAGTTCTTC.

V and J are TRBV6-1 and TRBJ2-4; D not resolved. The CDR3 has 12 amino acids. CDR1 is MNHNS, CDR2 SASEGT, per germline. The ends were cut back, 2 bases at V and 12 bases at J, with 11 bases in the middle. CDR3 in amino acids: CASSEKRTHQYF. In DNA form, the CDR3 reads TGTGCCAGCAGTGAAAAACGTACGCATCAGTACTTC.

The J gene is TRBJ2-5, the V gene TRBV18; D is ambiguous. Between the trimmed V and J ends, which lost 4 bases and 3 bases, there was a span of 12 bases. This CDR3 has 14 amino acids. Germline V gives CDR1 KGHSH, CDR2 LQKENI. The CDR3 loop is CASSRASREETQYF. The CDR3 DNA is TGTGCCAGCTCACGGGCCTCTCGGGAAGAGACCCAGTACTTC.

This clone occurred a few times. The rearrangement links TRBV7-2 to TRBJ2-3; weak D call: TRBD1 (6 bases). V lost 1 base and J 1 base, leaving 12 bases between the germline ends. Germline V gene data show CDR1 as SGHTA and CDR2 as FQGNSA. CDR3 length: 16 amino acids. The CDR3 loop reads CASSLEGVTRTDTQYF. Written as DNA, the CDR3 is TGTGCCAGCAGCTTAGAGGGGGTCACTCGCACAGATACGCAGTATTTT.

This clone was counted between two and nine times. As DNA, the CDR3 is TGTGCCAGCAGACAGGGGGTGTCCCCATCGACCCAGTACTTC. Its translation is CASRQGVSPSTQYF. The chain employs TRBV28 and TRBJ2-5; TRBD1 matches 8 bases. CDR1 and CDR2 (germline): MDHEN, SYDVKM. The junction had 10 bases not matched to a gene; V was cut back by 6 bases and J by 7 bases. CDR3 length: 14 residues.

This clone has only a few counts. The chain employs TRBV28 and TRBJ2-6; tentatively, D is TRBD1 (6 bases). The CDR3 runs to 16 residues. The germline V and J ends were trimmed by 5 bases and 0 bases, with 11 bases remaining between them. Germline CDR1 reads MDHEN; CDR2 reads SYDVKM. CDR3 loop: CASSQDSPSGANVLTF. The CDR3 DNA is TGTGCCAGCAGTCAGGACAGCCCCTCTGGGGCCAACGTCCTGACTTTC. The entire variable domain, with the rest obtained from reference TRBV28 and TRBJ2-6, is as follows: DVKVTQSSRYLVKRTGEKVFLECVQDMDHENMFWYRQDPGLGLRLIYFSYDVKMKEKGDIPEGYSVSREKKERFSLILESASTNQTSMYLCASSQDSPSGANVLTFGAGSRLTVL.

The chain combines TRBV18 with TRBJ2-1; 9 bases are shared with TRBD2. V dropped 0 bases and J dropped 9; count of bases not matched to a gene: 6. Germline CDR1 and CDR2: KGHSH and LQKENI. CDR3 length: 15 residues. The CDR3 is CASSPPGLANTEQFF. Here the CDR3 DNA reads TGTGCCAGCTCACCACCGGGACTAGCAAACACTGAGCAGTTCTTC.

The chain joins TRBV29-1 to TRBJ2-3, with a tentative D call TRBD1 (8 bases). V lost 3 bases, J lost 2 bases, and 18 bases lay in between. Looked up from germline, CDR1 is SQVTM and CDR2 is ANQGSEA. The CDR3 is made up of 16 amino acids. This CDR3 is CSVDRGPAGTTDTQYF. CDR3 nucleotides: TGCAGCGTTGACAGGGGGCCAGCGGGGACCACAGATACGCAGTATTTT.

The chain joins TRBV15 to TRBJ2-7; 8 positions agree with TRBD1. The CDR3 loop spans 16 amino acids. J was trimmed by 3 bases and V by 2 bases; bases with no gene match: 9. Germline CDR1 and CDR2: LNHNV and YYDKDF (reference sequence). CDR3 sequence (DNA): TGTGCCACCAGCAGATCCCCAGGGGGCTCTCGCTACGAGCAGTACTTC. This translates into CATSRSPGGSRYEQYF.

This clone came up many times. The chain is built from TRBV29-1 and TRBJ2-5; TRBD1 matches at 11 bases. CDR3 length: 13 amino acids. V was pared by 6 bases and J by 7 bases, with 7 bases of the junction left unmatched. CDR1 and CDR2 (germline): SQVTM, ANQGSEA. As DNA, the CDR3 is TGCAGCGTGCGGACAGGGGGCTACGGGACCCAGTACTTC. Amino acids: CSVRTGGYGTQYF.